The 12 T cell receptor beta chains in this list originate from one sample, sequenced in a study of T cells in Graves' hyperthyroidism and ophthalmopathy. Using RNA transcripts as the source, TCR beta CDR3 regions were amplified. The TCR CDR3 first-round RT-PCR relied on the HTBI primer set. TCRdb re-called the multiplex PCR reads through MiXCR, storing one row per CDR3 protein. This sample has 300,000 or so distinct CDR3 sequences, with over 15% found just once. The sequenced sample consisted of blood. These receptors originate from a man younger than 45 with Graves' hyperthyroidism.

This clonotype was detected many times. J is TRBJ2-7 and V is TRBV20-1, with TRBD1 as a possible D gene (5 bases). With 3 bases removed from V and 4 bases from J, the gap between germline ends came to 22 bases. Germline loops: CDR1 DFQATT, CDR2 SNEGSKA (reference sequence). This CDR3 has 16 amino acids. CDR3 bases: TGCAGTGCTAGGGTCACAGGCGACATATCGAGGTACGAGCAGTACTTC. This sequence encodes CSARVTGDISRYEQYF.

A few counts support this clonotype. The rearrangement joins TRBV9 to TRBJ2-1, with 8 bases aligning to TRBD2. Germline V CDR1 and CDR2: SGDLS, YYNGEE. V shed 0 bases, J shed 9 bases, and the junction held 5 bases outside the gene matches. The CDR3 is made up of 14 amino acids. CDR3 sequence reads: CASSVAGGGSEQFF. CDR3 in DNA: TGTGCCAGCAGCGTAGCGGGAGGGGGAAGTGAGCAGTTCTTC.

This clonotype was observed a few times. This chain uses TRBV28 with TRBJ1-2; D ambiguous. The CDR3 is 11 residues long. The germline V gene encodes CDR1 MDHEN and CDR2 SYDVKM. Trimming removed 6 bases at V and 8 bases at J, with 10 bases between. The DNA for the CDR3 is TGTGCCAGCAGAGCCTTTACAGGCTACACCTTC. It encodes CASRAFTGYTF.

This rearrangement joins TRBV29-1 to TRBJ2-6, with a tentative D call TRBD1 (6 bases). The germline V gene encodes CDR1 SQVTM and CDR2 ANQGSEA. There are 16 residues in the CDR3. V gave up 5 bases and J gave up 4 bases, with 18 bases separating them. The DNA for the CDR3 is TGCAGCGTTATCGGAGAACAGGGTTCCGGGGCCAACGTCCTGACTTTC. It is translated as CSVIGEQGSGANVLTF.

The V gene is TRBV6-1, the J gene TRBJ2-3; D ambiguous. The germline gives CDR1 MNHNS, CDR2 SASEGT. There are 14 residues in the CDR3. Between the trimmed V and J ends, which lost 10 bases and 0 bases, there was a span of 14 bases. DNA for the CDR3: TGTGCCACGCTAGAGTTCTACAGCACAGATACGCAGTATTTT. Its translation: CATLEFYSTDTQYF.

This clonotype was seen repeatedly, ten times or more. J is TRBJ1-1 and V is TRBV5-1; tentative D call: TRBD1 (6 bases). The CDR3 is 16 amino acids. Deletions cut 1 base from V and 4 bases from J, with 17 bases between. Germline CDR1 and CDR2: SGHRS and YFSETQ. This chain's CDR3 is CASSLPEGGAGTEAFF. In DNA form, the CDR3 reads TGCGCCAGCAGCTTGCCGGAGGGGGGCGCGGGCACTGAAGCTTTCTTT.

This clonotype was seen a few times. The chain couples TRBV11-1 to TRBJ2-5, with D possibly TRBD2 on 5 matching bases. Trimming removed 0 bases at V and 0 bases at J, with 8 bases between. CDR1 and CDR2 (germline): SGHAT, FQDESV (reference sequence). The CDR3 spans 15 residues. CDR3 residues: CASSLAPGNQETQYF. CDR3 in DNA: TGTGCCAGCAGCTTAGCGCCCGGGAACCAAGAGACCCAGTACTTC.

Notes on this clonotype: A read error is possible here, since a much larger clone lies one base away. The V call is TRBV12-3 or TRBV12-4, the J call TRBJ2-3; TRBD2 might be the D (6 bases). V was shortened by 3 bases and J by 8 bases, with 12 bases between the two germline ends. The CDR3 sequence is 13 residues long. This CDR3 is CASSFQVGGTQYF. DNA for the CDR3: TGTGCCAGCAGTTTTCAGGTGGGAGGTACGCAGTATTTT.

V and J are TRBV28 and TRBJ2-5, with D possibly TRBD2 on 6 matching bases. Trimming removed 1 base at V and 5 bases at J, with 14 bases between. Germline V gene data show CDR1 as MDHEN and CDR2 as SYDVKM. The CDR3 extends over 15 amino acids. The CDR3 coding sequence is TGTGCCAGCAGTTTATCGAAGGACTATTTCGAGACCCAGTACTTC. Amino acids: CASSLSKDYFETQYF. The full variable domain, completed using reference TRBV28 and TRBJ2-5, is DVKVTQSSRYLVKRTGEKVFLECVQDMDHENMFWYRQDPGLGLRLIYFSYDVKMKEKGDIPEGYSVSREKKERFSLILESASTNQTSMYLCASSLSKDYFETQYFGPGTRLLVL.

The gene calls are TRBV6-1 and TRBJ2-7; 10 bases agree with TRBD2. The germline V gene encodes CDR1 MNHNS and CDR2 SASEGT. V lost 6 bases, J lost 4 bases, and 18 bases stayed unmatched. The CDR3 length is 18 residues. In DNA form, the CDR3 reads TGTGCCAGCAGACACTTCGGACTAGCGGAAAGGGCGAAATACGAGCAGTACTTC. Amino acid sequence: CASRHFGLAERAKYEQYF.

The chain combines TRBV7-3 with TRBJ2-1; 10 bases are shared with TRBD2. The trim removed 3 bases at V and 3 bases at J, leaving 8 bases unmatched. Germline values: CDR1 SGHTA, CDR2 FQGTGA. The CDR3 is 17 residues long. The CDR3 loop is CASSLGTGTSDYNEQFF. DNA for the CDR3: TGTGCCAGCAGCTTGGGGACCGGGACTAGCGACTACAATGAGCAGTTCTTC.

Points on this clonotype: A much larger clonotype is one base distant, so this may be a read error. This chain uses TRBV6-1 with TRBJ1-5, with D maybe TRBD1 (5 bases). The CDR3 has 14 residues. Germline CDR1 is MNHNS and CDR2 is SASEGT. V dropped 5 bases and J dropped 9 bases, with 17 bases sitting between them. The CDR3 sequence: CASSLAGSPRPQHF. CDR3 bases: TGTGCCAGCAGTCTGGCAGGGTCACCTCGGCCCCAGCATTTT.